Listed below are T cell receptor beta chains from one sample, sequenced in a study of T cells after yellow fever vaccination. A single record per CDR3 protein comes from TCRdb applying MiXCR to the 5' RACE reads. The profile shows about 300,000 distinct CDR3 sequences, 6.8% of them singletons. The material sequenced was PBMCs, taken around 45 days after the first yellow fever vaccination. The origin of the receptors is a man between 18 and 35 years old who received the YFV17D yellow fever vaccine. CDR3s include the opening cysteine and the closing phenylalanine or tryptophan. The order of the fields is V gene, J gene, clone size, CDR3 length, D gene, CDR3 DNA, CDR3 protein. D genes are given only for firm matches. A clone size is listed for some rows: how often the clone was seen (once, few, many), or a class if it is expanded.

v_gene: TRBV12-3/TRBV12-4
j_gene: TRBJ2-5
abundance: few
len: 17
d_gene: TRBD2
CDR3nt: TGTGCCAGCAGTTTACCCAGGGGACTAGCGGGCCAAGAGACCCAGTACTTC
CDR3aa: CASSLPRGLAGQETQYF

v_gene: TRBV7-2
j_gene: TRBJ2-1
abundance: few
len: 14
d_gene: TRBD1
CDR3nt: TGTGCCAGCAGCTTCGGGACAGGGTACAATGAGCAGTTCTTC
CDR3aa: CASSFGTGYNEQFF

v_gene: TRBV12-3/TRBV12-4
j_gene: TRBJ1-2
abundance: few
len: 16
d_gene: -
CDR3nt: TGTGCCAGCACGAGGGGCGATGACTTCACAACCTATGGCTACACCTTC
CDR3aa: CASTRGDDFTTYGYTF

v_gene: TRBV6-5
j_gene: TRBJ2-3
abundance: few
len: 12
d_gene: -
CDR3nt: TGTGCCAGCAGCAAAAAAAGGGGGACGCAGTATTTT
CDR3aa: CASSKKRGTQYF

v_gene: TRBV5-1
j_gene: TRBJ1-1
abundance: few
len: 13
d_gene: TRBD1
CDR3nt: TGCGCCAGCACCTTGGACAGGCCCACTGAAGCTTTCTTT
CDR3aa: CASTLDRPTEAFF

v_gene: TRBV28
j_gene: TRBJ2-3
abundance: few
len: 16
d_gene: TRBD2
CDR3nt: TGTGCCAGCAGTTCACCGGGGGGTCTTAGCACAGATACGCAGTATTTT
CDR3aa: CASSSPGGLSTDTQYF

v_gene: TRBV6-2/TRBV6-3
j_gene: TRBJ2-7
abundance: few
len: 11
d_gene: -
CDR3nt: TGTGCCAGCAGGAGACTAGACGAGCAGTACTTC
CDR3aa: CASRRLDEQYF

v_gene: TRBV4-1
j_gene: TRBJ1-2
abundance: few
len: 15
d_gene: -
CDR3nt: TGCGCCAGCAGCCAAGAGGCAGGGTGGATCTATGGCTACACCTTC
CDR3aa: CASSQEAGWIYGYTF

v_gene: TRBV12-3/TRBV12-4
j_gene: TRBJ2-1
abundance: many
len: 13
d_gene: -
CDR3nt: TGTGCCAGCAGTTTGAAGTGGCGGGGTGAGCAGTTCTTC
CDR3aa: CASSLKWRGEQFF

v_gene: TRBV4-2
j_gene: TRBJ2-5
abundance: -
len: 15
d_gene: -
CDR3nt: TGTGCCAGCAGCCCCGATCCGGCGAGTCAAGAGACCCAGTACTTC
CDR3aa: CASSPDPASQETQYF

v_gene: TRBV28
j_gene: TRBJ1-2
abundance: few
len: 13
d_gene: -
CDR3nt: TGTGCCAGCAGTTTGGGGGGAGGGAGGGGCTACACCTTC
CDR3aa: CASSLGGGRGYTF

v_gene: TRBV6-5
j_gene: TRBJ2-1
abundance: many
len: 14
d_gene: -
CDR3nt: TGTGCCAGCAGTTTCCCTCCGGGAAACAATGAGCAGTTCTTC
CDR3aa: CASSFPPGNNEQFF

v_gene: TRBV6-5
j_gene: TRBJ1-2
abundance: -
len: 15
d_gene: -
CDR3nt: TGTGCCAGCAGTTACCTACAGGGAGCTAACTATGGCTACACCTTC
CDR3aa: CASSYLQGANYGYTF

v_gene: TRBV28
j_gene: TRBJ2-1
abundance: few
len: 15
d_gene: -
CDR3nt: TGTGCCAGCAGCCTAACCCTAACAGGGTTTAATGAGCAGTTCTTC
CDR3aa: CASSLTLTGFNEQFF

v_gene: TRBV20-1
j_gene: TRBJ1-4
abundance: few
len: 13
d_gene: -
CDR3nt: TGCAGTGCTAGGAGAGGGGCCGATGAAAAACTGTTTTTT
CDR3aa: CSARRGADEKLFF

v_gene: TRBV3-1
j_gene: TRBJ2-1
abundance: -
len: 15
d_gene: -
CDR3nt: TGTGCCAGCAGCCAAGAGGCGGTACCTCGGAATGAGCAGTTCTTC
CDR3aa: CASSQEAVPRNEQFF

v_gene: TRBV20-1
j_gene: TRBJ2-5
abundance: -
len: 15
d_gene: -
CDR3nt: TGCAGTGCAACCGCCCCACTCGTCCCGGTGGAGACCCAGTACTTC
CDR3aa: CSATAPLVPVETQYF

v_gene: TRBV29-1
j_gene: TRBJ2-1
abundance: few
len: 14
d_gene: TRBD1
CDR3nt: TGCAGCGTTGCAGGGGGCGGCTCCTACAATGAGCAGTTCTTC
CDR3aa: CSVAGGGSYNEQFF

v_gene: TRBV14
j_gene: TRBJ2-3
abundance: many
len: 11
d_gene: -
CDR3nt: TGTGCCAGCAGCTTCACATATACGCAGTATTTT
CDR3aa: CASSFTYTQYF

v_gene: TRBV7-9
j_gene: TRBJ2-3
abundance: -
len: 16
d_gene: -
CDR3nt: TGTGCCAGCAGCCGCAGGAGCGCCACTAGCACAGATACGCAGTATTTT
CDR3aa: CASSRRSATSTDTQYF

v_gene: TRBV7-2
j_gene: TRBJ1-2
abundance: few
len: 14
d_gene: -
CDR3nt: TGTGCCAGCAGCTTAGGGGGAACTAACTATGGCTACACCTTC
CDR3aa: CASSLGGTNYGYTF

v_gene: TRBV11-2
j_gene: TRBJ2-5
abundance: few
len: 18
d_gene: -
CDR3nt: TGTGCCAGCAGCCCCCAGGGGCGGGGGCCCCTTTCCCAAGAGACCCAGTACTTC
CDR3aa: CASSPQGRGPLSQETQYF

v_gene: TRBV7-2
j_gene: TRBJ1-1
abundance: many
len: 17
d_gene: TRBD1
CDR3nt: TGTGCCAGCAGCTTTACAGGGGGCTGGGGAATGAACACTGAAGCTTTCTTT
CDR3aa: CASSFTGGWGMNTEAFF